Listed here are 21 T cell receptor beta chains from one sample, sequenced in a study of CD8+CD57+ T cells in acquired aplastic anemia. Whoever was chosen for sequencing had shown CD8+CD57+ cell expansion by flow cytometry. Genomic DNA templated the TCR beta VDJ and CDR3 profiling. A single record per CDR3 protein comes from TCRdb applying MiXCR to the reads. Of about 260,000 distinct CDR3 sequences listed, approximately 82% were seen once; the top ten hold 40% to 55%. The source material was sorted CD4+, CD8+, or CD8+CD57+ T cells (not recorded which) from PBMCs. These receptors originate from a human donor with aplastic anemia.

This clonotype was counted only a few times. The rearrangement uses TRBV2 and TRBJ1-2; 8 bases line up with TRBD1. The CDR3 has 12 amino acids. Per the germline V gene, CDR1 is SNHLY and CDR2 is FYNNEI. With V trimmed by 8 bases and J by 4 bases, 3 bases remained unmatched. The CDR3 DNA sequence: TGTGCCAGCGCGACAGGGGTCTATGGCTACACCTTC. It encodes CASATGVYGYTF.

The chain recombines TRBV11-3 with TRBJ2-1; D remains ambiguous. Germline lookup yields CDR1 SGHNT and CDR2 YENEEA. The CDR3 runs 13 residues. Trimming left V 3 bases short and J 9 bases short, with 12 bases between. Here the CDR3 reads CASSLNSTVEQFF. CDR3 DNA: TGTGCCAGCAGCTTGAACTCCACAGTTGAGCAGTTCTTC. Drawing the rest from reference TRBV11-3 and TRBJ2-1, the complete variable domain is EAGVVQSPRYKIIEKKQPVAFWCNPISGHNTLYWYLQNLGQGPELLIRYENEEAVDDSQLPKDRFSAERLKGVDSTLKIQPAELGDSAVYLCASSLNSTVEQFFGPGTRLTVL.

The genes are TRBV11-1 and TRBJ1-6; 7 bases fit TRBD1. The V gene end was trimmed by 3 bases and the J gene end by 10 bases; junction bases not matched to a gene: 12. The CDR3 is 16 amino acids. Germline V lookup: CDR1 SGHAT, CDR2 FQDESV (reference sequence). The CDR3 sequence is CASSFIRGGAGSPLHF. CDR3 in DNA: TGTGCCAGCAGCTTTATCAGAGGGGGCGCGGGATCACCCCTCCACTTT.

J is TRBJ2-1 and V is TRBV9; the match to TRBD2 covers 9 bases. This CDR3 region has 16 residues. The germline V gene encodes CDR1 SGDLS and CDR2 YYNGEE. The V gene end was trimmed by 2 bases and the J gene end by 8 bases; junction bases not matched to a gene: 11. DNA of the CDR3: TGTGCCAGCAGCGTTGGAAGTGGCGGGGGGGGGGATGAGCAGTTCTTC. The encoded protein is CASSVGSGGGGDEQFF.

The rearrangement links TRBV7-6 to TRBJ2-3; 9 nucleotides line up with TRBD2. Germline V gives CDR1 SGHVS, CDR2 FNYEAQ. Trimming removed 4 bases from V and 0 bases from J; junction bases left unmatched: 8. CDR3 length equals 17 residues. The CDR3 coding sequence is TGTGCCAGCAGCTCAGCTCGCGGGAGGGATAGCACAGATACGCAGTATTTT. Its translation: CASSSARGRDSTDTQYF.

CDR3 sequence reads: CASSLKTGIGELFF. CDR3 nucleotides: TGTGCCAGCAGCCTCAAGACTGGAATTGGGGAGCTGTTTTTT. This sequence joins TRBV11-2 and TRBJ2-2; D unresolved. Trimming pared 5 bases from V and 8 bases from J, leaving 15 bases between. Germline CDR1 is SGHAT and CDR2 is FQNNGV. This CDR3 comprises 14 residues.

CDR3 sequence: CASSFEPGQGNYEQFF. The CDR3 DNA is TGTGCCAGCAGCTTCGAACCGGGACAGGGGAACTATGAGCAGTTCTTC. This chain uses TRBV7-9 with TRBJ2-1; 10 nucleotides agree with TRBD1. The CDR3 is 16 residues long. V shed 3 bases and J 8 bases; nucleotides not matched to a gene: 10. The germline V gene encodes CDR1 SEHNR and CDR2 FQNEAQ (reference sequence).

This rearrangement joins TRBV5-5 to TRBJ2-6; D uncertain. CDR1 is SGHKS, CDR2 YYEKEE, per germline (reference sequence). There are 15 residues in the CDR3. The germline V and J ends were trimmed by 4 bases and 2 bases, with 10 bases remaining between them. The CDR3 region is CASSMDRAGANVLTF. The CDR3 DNA is TGTGCCAGCAGCATGGATCGCGCTGGGGCCAACGTCCTGACTTTC.

The chain carries TRBV7-9 and TRBJ2-3, with D tentatively TRBD1 or TRBD2 (5 bases each). This CDR3 has 15 residues. V lost 1 base and J lost 15, with 23 bases in between. Germline CDR1 and CDR2: SEHNR and FQNEAQ (reference sequence). The CDR3 DNA is TGTGCCAGCAGCTTAGTACCCGGGGACCTGGTTTTTGGATATTTT. Translated: CASSLVPGDLVFGYF.

The V call is TRBV5-6, the J call TRBJ2-7; 7 bases line up with TRBD1. This CDR3 region has 18 residues. The germline CDR1 and CDR2 sequences are SGHDT and YYEEEE. J gave up 1 base and V 2 bases, and 15 bases lay outside the gene matches. The CDR3 region is CASSFLRNGTALSYEQYV. The DNA of the CDR3 is TGTGCCAGCAGCTTTCTGCGGAACGGGACAGCCCTTTCCTACGAGCAGTACGTC.

To note about this clonotype: The junction differs from germline at one of its ends, possibly a read error. The rearrangement joins TRBV12-3 or TRBV12-4 to TRBJ2-1, with 10 nucleotides matching TRBD2. The CDR3 extends over 15 amino acids. The DNA of the CDR3 is TGTGCCAGCAGCCCCACTAGCGGGGCCTACAATGAGCAGCTCTTC. Translation gives CASSPTSGAYNEQLF.

V and J are TRBV12-3 or TRBV12-4 and TRBJ2-7, with 13 bases that match TRBD2. Trimming cost V 6 bases and J 3 bases; bases outside gene matches: 5. The CDR3 is 15 residues long. This chain's CDR3 is CASRWTSGGDYEQYF. CDR3 nucleotides: TGTGCCAGCAGATGGACTAGCGGGGGAGACTACGAGCAGTACTTC.

The table lists this clonotype with a few counts. The gene calls are TRBV7-8 and TRBJ2-3; no clear D gene. Germline V gene lookup returns CDR1 SGHVS and CDR2 FQNEAQ. This CDR3 has 14 residues. V gave up 0 bases and J gave up 7 bases, with 11 bases separating them. The CDR3 is CASSLARGPNTQYF. The CDR3, as DNA: TGTGCCAGCAGCTTAGCTCGAGGTCCGAATACGCAGTATTTT.

This clonotype was observed a single time. This chain uses TRBV20-1 with TRBJ2-1; D might be TRBD1 (6 bases). Germline V gives CDR1 DFQATT, CDR2 SNEGSKA (reference sequence). The CDR3 has 13 residues. Trimming took 2 bases from V and 4 from J, leaving 9 bases between them. The DNA for the CDR3 is TGCAGTGCTAGATCGCAGGGGTACAATGAGCAGTTCTTC. Amino acids: CSARSQGYNEQFF.

Details on this clonotype: An end of the junction does not agree with germline; a read error may underlie this. The chain recombines TRBV11-3 with TRBJ2-7; a possible D gene is TRBD1 (5 bases). The CDR3 runs to 13 residues. Germline V lookup: CDR1 SGHNT, CDR2 YENEEA. The chain's CDR3 is CASGLELTGEQYF. CDR3 sequence (DNA): TGTGCCAGCGGCTTAGAACTCACAGGCGAGCAGTACTTC.

As for this clonotype: One end of the junction varies from germline; a read error may be responsible. V is TRBV7-9 and J is TRBJ2-3; D gene ambiguous. Germline CDR1 and CDR2: SEHNR and FQNEAQ (reference sequence). This CDR3 spans 14 amino acids. In nucleotides, the CDR3 is TGTGCCAGCAGCCCGGCGCGAACACACGATGGCTACACCTTT. Its protein product is CASSPARTHDGYTF.

The gene calls are TRBV9 and TRBJ2-7; possibly TRBD2 for D (6 bases). Germline V gene sequence: CDR1 SGDLS, CDR2 YYNGEE. The CDR3 extends over 15 amino acids. Trimming removed 1 base from V and 9 bases from J, with 20 bases in between. The CDR3 region is CASSVRWGRQYLQYF. The DNA of the CDR3 is TGTGCCAGCAGCGTAAGGTGGGGGAGGCAGTATTTGCAGTACTTC.

In regard to this clonotype: The conserved closing phenylalanine or tryptophan is absent in this CDR3, likely reflecting a read error. Because the CDR3's place on the DNA is in doubt, the DNA is left out and the CDR3 is given as listed by TCRdb. The chain combines TRBV7-8 with TRBJ2-3; the table gives TRBD2 as D, unverified against the DNA. With termini counted, the CDR3 has 11 amino acids. Germline CDR1 and CDR2: SGHVS and FQNEAQ. CDR3: CASSFSERPDS.

The chain links TRBV7-8 to TRBJ2-7, with 7 bases identical to TRBD1. Germline values: CDR1 SGHVS, CDR2 FQNEAQ. The CDR3 is 18 residues long. CDR3 nucleotide sequence: TGTGCCAGCAGCTTTCCGCGAGATGGGACAGCCCTTTCCTACGAGCAGCACGTC. This encodes CASSFPRDGTALSYEQHV.

This clonotype was found once. Likely a read error: the CDR3 ends without its conserved phenylalanine or tryptophan. V is TRBV24-1 and J is TRBJ1-1, with a tentative D call TRBD1 (5 bases). The CDR3 spans 13 residues. CDR1 is KGHDR, CDR2 SFDVKD, per germline. The CDR3, as DNA: TGTGCCAGCAGTGTTGTCCAGGGCGCTGAAGCTTTCGTT. This translates into CASSVVQGAEAFV.

This clonotype was seen many times. The V and J genes are TRBV20-1 and TRBJ2-6; D unclear. The CDR3 length is 14 residues. Trimming took 0 bases from V and 0 from J, leaving 3 bases between them. Germline loops: CDR1 DFQATT, CDR2 SNEGSKA (reference sequence). The CDR3 region is CSARDYSGANVLTF. In nucleotides, the CDR3 is TGCAGTGCTAGAGACTACTCTGGGGCCAACGTCCTGACTTTC.